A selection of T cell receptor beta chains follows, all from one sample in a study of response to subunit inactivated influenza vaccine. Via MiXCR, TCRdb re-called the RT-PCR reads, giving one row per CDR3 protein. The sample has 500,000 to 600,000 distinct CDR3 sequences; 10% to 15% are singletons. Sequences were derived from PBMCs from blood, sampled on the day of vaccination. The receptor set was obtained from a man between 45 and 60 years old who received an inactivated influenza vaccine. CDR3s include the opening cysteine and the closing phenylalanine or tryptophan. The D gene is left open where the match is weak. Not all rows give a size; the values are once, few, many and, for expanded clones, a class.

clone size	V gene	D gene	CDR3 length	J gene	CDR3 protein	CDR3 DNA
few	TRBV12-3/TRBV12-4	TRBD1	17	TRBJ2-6	CASSPTGALSGANVLTF	TGTGCCAGCAGTCCGACAGGGGCCCTCTCTGGGGCCAACGTCCTGACTTTC
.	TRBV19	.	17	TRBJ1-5	CASRNPGRAGGNQPQHF	TGTGCCAGTAGAAATCCGGGGAGGGCCGGTGGCAATCAGCCCCAGCATTTT
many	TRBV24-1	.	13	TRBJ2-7	CATSDPSVNEQYF	TGTGCCACCAGTGATCCCTCGGTTAACGAGCAGTACTTC
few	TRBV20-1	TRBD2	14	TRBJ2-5	CSARGLADQETQYF	TGCAGTGCTAGAGGGCTAGCGGATCAAGAGACCCAGTACTTC
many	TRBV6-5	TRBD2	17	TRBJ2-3	CASSFHGVAGVRDTQYF	TGTGCCAGCAGTTTCCATGGGGTAGCGGGAGTGCGAGATACGCAGTATTTT
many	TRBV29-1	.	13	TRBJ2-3	CSVGGYGTDTQYF	TGCAGCGTTGGGGGTTATGGCACAGATACGCAGTATTTT
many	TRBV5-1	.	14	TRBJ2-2	CASSYGANTGELFF	TGCGCCAGCAGCTATGGGGCGAACACCGGGGAGCTGTTTTTT
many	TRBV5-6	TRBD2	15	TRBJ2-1	CASSKGLAGGREQFF	TGTGCCAGCAGCAAGGGACTAGCGGGAGGGCGCGAGCAGTTCTTC
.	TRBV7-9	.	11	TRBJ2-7	CASSQEGEQYF	TGTGCCAGCAGCCAGGAGGGCGAGCAGTACTTC
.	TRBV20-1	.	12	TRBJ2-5	CSLPVAFTVQYF	TGCAGCCTCCCGGTGGCCTTCACCGTCCAGTACTTC
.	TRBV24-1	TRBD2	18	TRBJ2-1	CATSDIEAGRAAYNEQFF	TGTGCCACCAGTGATATTGAAGCGGGGAGGGCTGCCTACAATGAGCAGTTCTTC
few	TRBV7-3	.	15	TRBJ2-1	CASSLSPGPFHEQFF	TGTGCCAGCAGCTTATCTCCGGGACCCTTTCATGAGCAGTTCTTC
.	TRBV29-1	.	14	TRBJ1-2	CSVLGRPTNYGYTF	TGCAGCGTTTTGGGTAGGCCTACTAACTATGGCTACACCTTC
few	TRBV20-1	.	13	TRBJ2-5	CSARVTGRETQYF	TGCAGTGCTAGAGTGACAGGGAGGGAGACCCAGTACTTC
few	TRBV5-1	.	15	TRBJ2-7	CASSLEPGDYYEQYF	TGCGCCAGCAGCTTGGAGCCAGGGGACTACTACGAGCAGTACTTC
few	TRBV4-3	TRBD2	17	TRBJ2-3	CASSQDMAGVGAYTQYF	TGCGCCAGCAGCCAAGACATGGCGGGAGTAGGGGCATATACGCAGTATTTT
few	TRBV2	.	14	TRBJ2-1	CASSERASLDEQFF	TGTGCCAGCAGTGAAAGGGCATCTTTGGATGAGCAGTTCTTC
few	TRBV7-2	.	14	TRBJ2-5	CASSYMSVPETQYF	TGTGCCAGCAGCTACATGTCCGTTCCAGAGACCCAGTACTTC
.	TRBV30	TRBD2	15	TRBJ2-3	CAWSVKAGGTDTQYF	TGTGCCTGGAGTGTAAAAGCGGGAGGGACAGATACGCAGTATTTT
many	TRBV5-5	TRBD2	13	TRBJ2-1	CASSPLAYNEQFF	TGTGCCAGCAGCCCACTAGCGTACAATGAGCAGTTCTTC
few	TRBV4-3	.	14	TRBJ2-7	CASSQEGRRYEQYF	TGCGCCAGCAGCCAAGAGGGGCGCCGCTACGAGCAGTACTTC
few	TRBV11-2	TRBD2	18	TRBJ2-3	CASSHGLAAKLDTDTQYF	TGTGCCAGCAGCCACGGACTAGCGGCGAAACTCGACACAGATACGCAGTATTTT
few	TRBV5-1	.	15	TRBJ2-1	CASSLVGHPANEQFF	TGCGCCAGCAGCTTGGTAGGTCATCCTGCGAATGAGCAGTTCTTC
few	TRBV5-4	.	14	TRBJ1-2	CASSRNRDPRGYTF	TGTGCCAGCAGCCGTAACCGGGACCCAAGGGGCTACACCTTC
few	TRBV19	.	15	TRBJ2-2	CASTTGTTNTGELFF	TGTGCCAGTACAACCGGGACAACGAACACCGGGGAGCTGTTTTTT
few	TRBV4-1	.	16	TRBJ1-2	CASSQDVTGLNDGYTF	TGCGCCAGCAGCCAAGATGTTACAGGGCTTAACGATGGCTACACCTTC
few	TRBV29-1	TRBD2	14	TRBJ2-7	CSVARAGSTYEQYF	TGCAGCGTTGCCCGAGCGGGATCTACCTACGAGCAGTACTTC
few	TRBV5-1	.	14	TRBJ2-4	CASSGGQTENIQYF	TGCGCCAGCAGCGGGGGACAAACGGAAAACATTCAGTACTTC
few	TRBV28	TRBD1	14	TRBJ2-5	CASEPWDRQETQYF	TGTGCCAGCGAACCATGGGACAGACAAGAGACCCAGTACTTC
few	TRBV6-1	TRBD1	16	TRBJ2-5	CASSDWTGGYQETQYF	TGTGCCAGCAGTGACTGGACAGGGGGATATCAAGAGACCCAGTACTTC
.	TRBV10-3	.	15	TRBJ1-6	CAISDRDRNNSPLHF	TGTGCCATCAGTGACCGCGACAGGAATAATTCACCCCTCCACTTT
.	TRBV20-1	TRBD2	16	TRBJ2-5	CSARDLAGEIQETQYF	TGCAGTGCTAGAGATCTTGCGGGGGAGATACAAGAGACCCAGTACTTC
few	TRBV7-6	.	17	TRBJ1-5	CASSLGPHTRGNQPQHF	TGTGCCAGCAGCTTAGGCCCACACACCCGAGGCAATCAGCCCCAGCATTTT
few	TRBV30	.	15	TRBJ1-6	CAWSWRDSYNSPLHF	TGTGCCTGGAGTTGGCGGGACTCCTATAATTCACCCCTCCACTTT
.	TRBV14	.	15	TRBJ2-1	CASSLLQGIYNEQFF	TGTGCCAGCAGCCTATTGCAGGGGATCTACAATGAGCAGTTCTTC
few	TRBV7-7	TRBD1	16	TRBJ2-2	CASSKTGGADTGELFF	TGTGCTAGCAGTAAAACAGGGGGCGCGGACACCGGGGAGCTGTTTTTT
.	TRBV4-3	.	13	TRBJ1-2	CASSPSQRDGYTF	TGCGCCAGCAGCCCTTCCCAAAGGGACGGCTACACCTTC
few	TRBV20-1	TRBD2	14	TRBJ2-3	CSARGGGISDTQYF	TGCAGTGCTAGGGGCGGGGGGATATCAGATACGCAGTATTTT
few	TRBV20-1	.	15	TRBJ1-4	CSARETGGTNEKLFF	TGCAGTGCTAGAGAAACCGGGGGGACTAATGAAAAACTGTTTTTT
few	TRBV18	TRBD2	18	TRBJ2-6	CASSPPSGVNSGANVLTF	TGTGCCAGCTCACCACCTAGCGGGGTCAACTCTGGGGCCAACGTCCTGACTTTC
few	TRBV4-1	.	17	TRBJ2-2	CASSPTRARSNTGELFF	TGCGCCAGCAGCCCCACGAGGGCCAGGTCGAACACCGGGGAGCTGTTTTTT
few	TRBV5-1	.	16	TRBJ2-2	CASSQRVEGNTGELFF	TGCGCCAGCAGCCAGAGAGTAGAGGGGAACACCGGGGAGCTGTTTTTT
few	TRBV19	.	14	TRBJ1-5	CATNIWATDQPQHF	TGTGCCACCAACATCTGGGCAACCGATCAGCCCCAGCATTTT
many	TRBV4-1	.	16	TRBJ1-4	CASSQHPRTENEKLFF	TGCGCCAGCAGCCAGCACCCCCGGACGGAGAATGAAAAACTGTTTTTT
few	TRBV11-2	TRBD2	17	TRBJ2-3	CASSLEELAGYTDTQYF	TGTGCCAGCAGCTTGGAGGAACTAGCGGGGTATACAGATACGCAGTATTTT
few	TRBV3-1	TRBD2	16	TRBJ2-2	CASSQGTSGDTGELFF	TGTGCCAGCAGCCAAGGGACTAGCGGGGACACCGGGGAGCTGTTTTTT
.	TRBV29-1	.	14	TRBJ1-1	CSAQERIMNTEAFF	TGCAGCGCCCAAGAGAGAATCATGAACACTGAAGCTTTCTTT
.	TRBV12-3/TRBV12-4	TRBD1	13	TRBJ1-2	CACSHEDRDGYTF	TGTGCCTGCAGCCACGAAGACAGGGATGGCTACACCTTC
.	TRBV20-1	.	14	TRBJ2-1	CSAPVAGSSNEQFF	TGCAGTGCTCCAGTCGCGGGCAGTTCCAATGAGCAGTTCTTC
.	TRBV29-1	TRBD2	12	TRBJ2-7	CSVGGAGREQYF	TGCAGCGTTGGTGGAGCGGGGCGTGAGCAGTACTTC
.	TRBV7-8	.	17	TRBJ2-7	CASSLGALAESSYEQYF	TGTGCCAGCAGCTTAGGGGCCTTAGCGGAAAGCTCCTACGAGCAGTACTTC
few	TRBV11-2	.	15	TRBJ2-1	CASRKTSGPNNEQFF	TGTGCCAGCAGAAAAACTTCGGGCCCCAACAATGAGCAGTTCTTC
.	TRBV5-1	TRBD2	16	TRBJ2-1	CASTLTSGKTYNEQFF	TGCGCCAGCACCTTGACTAGCGGGAAAACATACAATGAGCAGTTCTTC
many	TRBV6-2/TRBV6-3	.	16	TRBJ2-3	CASSFWDASYTDTQYF	TGTGCCAGCAGTTTCTGGGACGCGTCCTACACAGATACGCAGTATTTT
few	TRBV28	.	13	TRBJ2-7	CASTGYESYEQYF	TGTGCCAGCACAGGCTACGAGTCTTACGAGCAGTACTTC
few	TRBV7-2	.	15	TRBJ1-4	CASSPQTGINEKLFF	TGTGCCAGCAGCCCTCAGACAGGAATTAATGAAAAACTGTTTTTT
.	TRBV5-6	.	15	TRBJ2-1	CASRRGPLPYNEQFF	TGTGCCAGCAGACGGGGGCCCCTCCCCTACAATGAGCAGTTCTTC
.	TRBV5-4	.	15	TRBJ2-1	CASSLIDRPYNEQFF	TGTGCCAGCAGCTTAATAGACAGGCCATACAATGAGCAGTTCTTC